The 17 T cell receptor beta chains below come from one sample, sequenced in a study of T cells after yellow fever vaccination. One entry per CDR3 protein results from TCRdb running MiXCR on the 5' RACE reads. The sample gives about 510,000 distinct CDR3 sequences, just over 20% of which show up once; about 16% is in the top ten. The specimen was PBMCs, collected more than 20 days after the first yellow fever vaccination. These receptors were collected from a man between 18 and 35 years old who received the YFV17D yellow fever vaccine.

This clonotype was picked up a small number of times. The chain has TRBV19 and TRBJ1-1, with unresolved D. Germline CDR1 and CDR2: LNHDA and SQIVND (reference sequence). The CDR3 contains 13 residues. Trimming removed 7 bases at V and 1 base at J, with 10 bases between. The CDR3 loop reads CASMAWANTEAFF. Here the CDR3 DNA reads TGTGCCAGTATGGCGTGGGCGAACACTGAAGCTTTCTTT.

This chain connects TRBV7-2 to TRBJ2-6; no definite D call. Trimming took off 0 bases at V and 0 bases at J, with 6 bases between the two ends. This CDR3 has 16 residues. Germline lookup yields CDR1 SGHTA and CDR2 FQGNSA. In DNA form, the CDR3 reads TGTGCCAGCAGCTTAGCGCGCAGCTCTGGGGCCAACGTCCTGACTTTC. Translation gives CASSLARSSGANVLTF.

This clonotype occurred a few times. V gene TRBV7-2 combines with J gene TRBJ1-2; no reliable D call. Germline lookup yields CDR1 SGHTA and CDR2 FQGNSA. The length of the CDR3 is 16 residues. V was clipped by 6 bases and J by 8 bases, with 25 bases between them. CDR3 coding DNA: TGTGCCAGCAGACCCCCCCTGGTCGATCTCGGCGGGGGCTACACCTTC. Its protein is CASRPPLVDLGGGYTF.

This clonotype turned up a few times. This sequence joins TRBV7-2 and TRBJ2-7; 7 nucleotides line up with TRBD2. The CDR3 has 15 amino acids. CDR1 and CDR2 from the germline V gene are SGHTA and FQGNSA. After removal of 1 base from V and 2 bases from J, the junction contained 5 bases not matched to a gene. The CDR3 bases are TGTGCCAGCAGCTTAGGGGAGGGGTCGACCTACGAGCAGTACTTC. Translation gives CASSLGEGSTYEQYF.

The V call is TRBV11-2, the J call TRBJ1-2, with unresolved D. The CDR3 runs to 13 residues. Deletions cut 1 base from V and 8 bases from J, with 11 bases between. In germline, CDR1 is SGHAT, CDR2 FQNNGV. As DNA, the CDR3 is TGTGCCAGCAGCTTAGCACTCTTAAAGGGCTACACCTTC. Its translation is CASSLALLKGYTF.

The V call is TRBV20-1, the J call TRBJ2-3, with D possibly being TRBD1 (5 bases). Deletions cut 1 base from V and 1 base from J, with 18 bases between. The CDR3 is 17 amino acids. Germline assignment: CDR1 DFQATT and CDR2 SNEGSKA (reference sequence). CDR3 region: CSARASGRVGGTDTQYF. The CDR3 DNA sequence: TGCAGTGCTAGAGCATCAGGCAGGGTAGGGGGCACAGATACGCAGTATTTT.

The rearrangement links TRBV30 to TRBJ2-7, with 8 bases fitting TRBD1. Germline V gene data show CDR1 as GTSNPN and CDR2 as SVGIG (reference sequence). This CDR3 has 13 amino acids. With 3 bases clipped from V and 4 bases from J, the junction kept 5 bases outside the gene matches. The chain's CDR3 is CAWRSGGKYEQYF. The CDR3 DNA reads as TGTGCCTGGAGGTCAGGGGGCAAATACGAGCAGTACTTC.

The chain combines TRBV5-5 with TRBJ2-7, with 8 bases that match TRBD2. CDR1 and CDR2 from the germline V gene are SGHKS and YYEKEE (reference sequence). The CDR3 loop spans 14 amino acids. The V gene end was trimmed by 5 bases and the J gene end by 6 bases; junction bases not matched to a gene: 10. The CDR3 region is CASSKRGGRSEQYV. DNA for the CDR3: TGTGCCAGCAGTAAACGGGGGGGCCGTTCCGAGCAGTACGTC.

CDR3 nucleotide sequence: TGTGCCAGCGGGGCGGGTACGCAGTATTTT. Residues: CASGAGTQYF. The V and J genes are TRBV9 and TRBJ2-3; TRBD1 or TRBD2 may be the D gene (5 bases each). Germline V CDR1 and CDR2: SGDLS, YYNGEE. The length of the CDR3 is 10 residues. Trimming removed 7 bases at V and 8 bases at J, with 8 bases between.

This clonotype was observed at least ten times. V usage is TRBV7-2 and J usage is TRBJ2-5; D is perhaps TRBD1 (6 bases). From germline, CDR1 is SGHTA and CDR2 FQGNSA. Trimming stripped 4 bases from V and 2 bases from J, with 8 bases between. The CDR3 runs to 13 residues. The CDR3 protein is CASSSDRQETQYF. CDR3 DNA sequence: TGTGCCAGCAGCTCAGACAGGCAAGAGACCCAGTACTTC.

A few counts support this clonotype. The chain links TRBV5-1 to TRBJ2-3; 7 bases map to TRBD2. V was pared by 4 bases and J by 1 base, with 6 bases of the junction left unmatched. The CDR3 consists of 15 residues. Germline CDR1 is SGHRS and CDR2 is YFSETQ. CDR3: CASSPRDYRTDTQYF. CDR3 DNA sequence: TGCGCCAGCAGCCCCCGGGACTACCGCACAGATACGCAGTATTTT.

The chain links TRBV5-4 to TRBJ2-1; 11 nucleotides align to TRBD2. The germline V gene has CDR1 SGHNT and CDR2 YYREEE (reference sequence). This CDR3 has 15 amino acids. The trim removed 3 bases at V and 8 bases at J, leaving 7 bases unmatched. The CDR3 region is CASSSVAGGLYEQFF. The CDR3 DNA sequence: TGTGCCAGCAGCTCCGTAGCGGGGGGGCTCTATGAGCAGTTCTTC. The full variable domain, in which reference TRBV5-4 and TRBJ2-1 provide the parts outside the CDR3, is ETGVTQSPTHLIKTRGQQVTLRCSSQSGHNTVSWYQQALGQGPQFIFQYYREEENGRGNFPPRFSGLQFPNYSSELNVNALELDDSALYLCASSSVAGGLYEQFFGPGTRLTVL.

This clonotype appeared a few times. The rearrangement uses TRBV29-1 and TRBJ2-5; 7 bases map to TRBD1. CDR1 and CDR2 from the germline V gene are SQVTM and ANQGSEA. J gave up 2 bases and V 6 bases, and 3 bases lay outside the gene matches. The CDR3 extends over 12 amino acids. The CDR3 DNA sequence: TGCAGCGTCAACAGGGGACAAGAGACCCAGTACTTC. Amino acid sequence: CSVNRGQETQYF.

This chain uses TRBV12-3 or TRBV12-4 with TRBJ2-2, with D hard to call. Trimming took off 1 base at V and 7 bases at J, with 7 bases between the two ends. The CDR3 contains 13 residues. This CDR3 reads CASSLGRNGELFF. CDR3 coding DNA: TGTGCCAGCAGTTTAGGTCGGAACGGGGAGCTGTTTTTT.

This clonotype occurred a few times. The rearrangement uses TRBV5-1 and TRBJ2-5; TRBD2 might be the D (5 bases). The CDR3 runs to 17 residues. CDR1 SGHRS and CDR2 YFSETQ come from the germline V gene. Trimming removed 0 bases at V and 4 bases at J, with 19 bases between. The CDR3, as DNA: TGCGCCAGCAGCTTGGCCACGACTACCACCTCTGGAGAGACCCAGTACTTC. Translating it yields CASSLATTTTSGETQYF.

This clonotype was counted only a few times. The chain employs TRBV5-1 and TRBJ2-5; 8 bases map to TRBD1. This CDR3 has 14 amino acids. Per germline, CDR1 SGHRS and CDR2 YFSETQ. The V gene end was trimmed by 4 bases and the J gene end by 5 bases; junction bases not matched to a gene: 7. The CDR3 DNA is TGCGCCAGCAGCGCGCGGACAGGGACCGAGACCCAGTACTTC. This codes for CASSARTGTETQYF.

In this sample, this clonotype turned up a few times. V and J are TRBV5-5 and TRBJ1-3; unclear D gene. Germline V gene data show CDR1 as SGHKS and CDR2 as YYEKEE (reference sequence). The CDR3 is 14 residues long. Between the trimmed V and J ends, which lost 2 bases and 7 bases, there was a span of 13 bases. This CDR3 reads CASSFTAEGNTIYF. The CDR3 coding sequence is TGTGCCAGCAGCTTTACTGCCGAGGGCAACACCATATATTTT.